This T cell receptor beta chain was captured in a study of identical twins. The CDR3 is 16 amino acids. Germline-derived CDR1 and CDR2 are KGHDR and SFDVKD. Trimming took 4 bases from V and 0 from J, leaving 12 bases between them. As to this clonotype: What it binds is unknown.

TCRdb ran MiXCR on the 5' RACE reads and lists one entry per CDR3 protein. The data contain 500,000 to 700,000 distinct CDR3 sequences, roughly 7.1% of them singletons. Whole-study findings and limits: Twin pairs had excess sharing that was weaker in beta out-of-frame sequences. Twins shared out-of-frame alpha sequences with excess low generation probability. Carriage of fewer insertions was seen in abundant cord blood beta clonotypes, whereas memory repertoires showed none. Out-of-frame sharing of TCR alpha in monozygotic twins was underestimated by models.

These data were also reused for a study on yellow fever vaccine responses in identical twins.

Source material: PBMCs. The TCR sequence derives from a woman between 18 and 29 years old in good health. The rearrangement joins TRBV24-1 to TRBJ2-1; D perhaps matches TRBD2 (5 bases). The CDR3 DNA is TGTGCCACCAGTGAGAGGGTTTTTAGCTCCTACAATGAGCAGTTCTTC. Its protein is CATSERVFSSYNEQFF.